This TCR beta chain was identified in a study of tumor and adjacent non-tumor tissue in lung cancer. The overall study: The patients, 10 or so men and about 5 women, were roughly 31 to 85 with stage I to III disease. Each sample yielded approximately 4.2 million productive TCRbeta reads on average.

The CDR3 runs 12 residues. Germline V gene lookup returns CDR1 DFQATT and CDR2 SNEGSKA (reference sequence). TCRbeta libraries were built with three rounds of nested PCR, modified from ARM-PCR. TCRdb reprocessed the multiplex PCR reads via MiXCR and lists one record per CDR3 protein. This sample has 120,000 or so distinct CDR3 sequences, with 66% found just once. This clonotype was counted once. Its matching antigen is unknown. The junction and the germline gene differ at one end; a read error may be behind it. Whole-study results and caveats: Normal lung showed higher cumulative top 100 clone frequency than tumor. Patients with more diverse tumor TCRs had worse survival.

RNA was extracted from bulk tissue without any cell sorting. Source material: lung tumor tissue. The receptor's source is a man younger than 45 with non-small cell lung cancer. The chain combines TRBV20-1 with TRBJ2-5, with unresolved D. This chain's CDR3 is CTASQIQETQYF. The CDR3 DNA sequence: TGCACTGCTAGTCAGATCCAAGAGACCCAGTACTTC.